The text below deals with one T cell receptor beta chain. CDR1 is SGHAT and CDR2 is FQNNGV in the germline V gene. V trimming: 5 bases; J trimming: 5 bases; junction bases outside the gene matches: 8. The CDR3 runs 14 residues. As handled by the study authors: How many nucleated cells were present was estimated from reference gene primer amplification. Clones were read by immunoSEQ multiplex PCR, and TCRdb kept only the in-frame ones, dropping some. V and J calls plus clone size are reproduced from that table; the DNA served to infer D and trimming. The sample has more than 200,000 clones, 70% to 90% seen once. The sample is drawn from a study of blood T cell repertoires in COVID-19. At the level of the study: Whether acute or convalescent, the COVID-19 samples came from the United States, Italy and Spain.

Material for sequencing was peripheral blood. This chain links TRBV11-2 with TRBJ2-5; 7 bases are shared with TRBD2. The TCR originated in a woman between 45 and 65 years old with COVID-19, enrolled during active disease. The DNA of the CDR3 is TGTGCCAGCAGCCGGACTAGGTTCTCGGAGACCCAGTACTTC. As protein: CASSRTRFSETQYF.